This entry lists 31 T cell receptor beta chains sequenced from one sample in a study of spatial heterogeneity in lung cancer. Documented time point: sample taken at primary tumor resection. The study sequenced unsorted whole RNA from tumor, nontumor lung or frozen PBMC. TCRdb itself ran the 5' RACE reads through MiXCR, one entry per CDR3 protein. The data hold over a thousand distinct CDR3 sequences, with 27% observed a single time. The sample consisted of PBMCs, taken at surgery. The receptors derive from a female donor with early-stage non-small cell lung cancer.

This clonotype has only a few counts. Because this beta chain is a stray read in a library intended to capture alpha chains, its abundance should not be given much weight. The V and J genes are TRBV30 and TRBJ2-3; D is possibly TRBD1 (6 bases). The germline V and J ends were trimmed by 4 bases and 6 bases, with 8 bases remaining between them. The CDR3 contains 11 residues. The germline V gene encodes CDR1 GTSNPN and CDR2 SVGIG (reference sequence). The CDR3 DNA reads TGTGCCTGGAAGGGGGTGGATACGCAGTATTTT. Its protein is CAWKGVDTQYF.

There are a few counts of this clonotype. This beta chain is a stray sequence in a library constructed for alpha chains; its clone size is not meaningful. The V and J genes are TRBV10-3 and TRBJ2-3; 13 nucleotides line up with TRBD2. CDR3 length equals 13 residues. V trimming: 10 bases; J trimming: 4 bases; junction bases outside the gene matches: 2. Germline V gene lookup returns CDR1 ENHRY and CDR2 SYGVKD. CDR3: CATGLAGADTQYF. For the CDR3, the DNA is TGTGCCACCGGACTAGCGGGGGCAGATACGCAGTATTTT.

Notes on this clonotype: Since the library was made to target alpha chains, this beta chain is a stray read and its abundance is not meaningful. This chain uses TRBV7-2 with TRBJ2-3; D perhaps matches TRBD2 (6 bases). Trimming pared 6 bases from V and 4 bases from J, leaving 20 bases between. CDR3 length: 16 residues. CDR1 is SGHTA, CDR2 FQGNSA, per germline. The chain's CDR3 is CASSLKMGLDPDTQYF. The CDR3 region has the DNA TGTGCCAGCAGTTTAAAAATGGGACTTGACCCAGATACGCAGTATTTT.

About this clonotype itself: As an off-target read in a library built for alpha chains, this beta chain has a frequency of little significance. J is TRBJ1-4 and V is TRBV29-1; D is possibly TRBD1 (5 bases). Deletions cut 1 base from V and 14 bases from J, with 14 bases between. This CDR3 contains 12 residues. CDR1 is SQVTM, CDR2 ANQGSEA, per germline. This chain's CDR3 is CSVEAGGEALFF. The CDR3 region has the DNA TGCAGCGTTGAAGCCGGGGGGGAAGCGCTGTTTTTT.

A few counts support this clonotype. This beta chain is an off-target read within a library intended for alpha chains, so its frequency means little. The chain carries TRBV28 and TRBJ2-7; D may match TRBD1 or TRBD2 (5 bases each). The CDR3 spans 13 residues. Germline V gives CDR1 MDHEN, CDR2 SYDVKM. Trimming removed 7 bases at V and 3 bases at J, with 13 bases between. In DNA, the CDR3 is TGTGCCAGCACCCGGGACCCCCGCTACGAGCAGTACTTC. The encoded protein is CASTRDPRYEQYF.

Turning to this clonotype: This beta chain turned up in a library designed for alpha chains; as an off-target read, its abundance says little. The chain recombines TRBV4-3 with TRBJ2-5; D perhaps matches TRBD2 (5 bases). The CDR3 covers 14 residues. V was clipped by 0 bases and J by 5 bases, with 10 bases between them. Germline V CDR1 and CDR2: LGHNA, YSLEER. The CDR3 sequence: CASSQEAWRETQYF. The CDR3, as DNA: TGCGCCAGCAGCCAAGAAGCTTGGAGGGAGACCCAGTACTTC.

Of note for this clonotype: Because the library targeted alpha chains, this beta chain is an off-target read whose size means little. This chain uses TRBV5-5 with TRBJ2-4; D is unclear. This CDR3 comprises 15 residues. Germline CDR1 and CDR2: SGHKS and YYEKEE (reference sequence). The ends were cut back, 0 bases at V and 4 bases at J, with 11 bases in the middle. CDR3 nucleotides: TGTGCCAGCAGCTTGGTTGGGGTCGGTAAAAACATTCAGTACTTC. Residues: CASSLVGVGKNIQYF.

This clonotype has only a few counts. Found in a library prepared for alpha chains, this beta chain is an off-target read, and its abundance has little meaning. The rearrangement joins TRBV20-1 to TRBJ2-1; possible D gene TRBD2, 5 bases. The CDR3 sequence is 14 residues long. The germline gives CDR1 DFQATT, CDR2 SNEGSKA (reference sequence). Trimming shortened V by 2 bases and J by 3 bases, and 11 bases separated the two germline ends. CDR3 coding DNA: TGCAGTGCTAGAAATCAAGCGGTCTACAATGAGCAGTTCTTC. Its translation: CSARNQAVYNEQFF.

This clonotype was detected a few times. The size of this beta chain means little, since it is a stray read in a library made for alpha chains. The chain combines TRBV20-1 with TRBJ2-1, with no clear D. Germline V lookup: CDR1 DFQATT, CDR2 SNEGSKA (reference sequence). Trimming took 3 bases from V and 4 from J, leaving 10 bases between them. This CDR3 has 13 amino acids. The CDR3 DNA reads as TGCAGTGCTAGCGAGAACACTTACAATGAGCAGTTCTTC. Its protein is CSASENTYNEQFF.

There are a few counts of this clonotype. Being off target in a library aimed at alpha chains, this beta chain has a size of little meaning. The V gene is TRBV5-4, the J gene TRBJ2-7; a possible D gene is TRBD1 (6 bases). From germline, CDR1 is SGHNT and CDR2 YYREEE (reference sequence). This CDR3 is built from 14 residues. V was shortened by 2 bases and J by 1 base, with 10 bases between the two germline ends. The CDR3 DNA sequence: TGTGCCAGCAGCTTACAGGGCGAGTCCTACGAGCAGTACTTC. This translates into CASSLQGESYEQYF. The full variable domain, with the rest looked up from reference TRBV5-4 and TRBJ2-7, is ETGVTQSPTHLIKTRGQQVTLRCSSQSGHNTVSWYQQALGQGPQFIFQYYREEENGRGNFPPRFSGLQFPNYSSELNVNALELDDSALYLCASSLQGESYEQYFGPGTRLTVT.

About this clonotype: The library was built for alpha chains, so this beta chain is an off-target read and its size means little. The V call is TRBV12-3 or TRBV12-4, the J call TRBJ2-7, with D uncertain. The length of the CDR3 is 13 residues. V was clipped by 1 base and J by 5 bases, with 9 bases between them. The CDR3 bases are TGTGCCAGCAGTTTAGGGGCTATCGACGAGCAGTACGTC. It specifies CASSLGAIDEQYV.

A note on this clonotype: This beta chain came through as a stray read in a library set up for alpha chains, and its size says little. The CDR3 spells CASSPPGQRETQYF. In DNA, the CDR3 is TGTGCCAGCAGCCCCCCGGGACAGAGAGAGACCCAGTACTTC. The V and J genes are TRBV7-9 and TRBJ2-5; 7 bases align to TRBD1. With 5 bases clipped from V and 4 bases from J, the junction kept 7 bases outside the gene matches. The CDR3 totals 14 residues. CDR1 is SEHNR and CDR2 is FQNEAQ in the germline V gene (reference sequence).

By frequency in the sample, this clonotype is large (0.1 to 1%). Because the library targeted alpha chains, this beta chain is an off-target read whose size means little. The chain recombines TRBV7-9 with TRBJ2-4, with D perhaps matching TRBD1 or TRBD2 (6 bases each). This CDR3 has 12 amino acids. Germline CDR1 is SEHNR and CDR2 is FQNEAQ (reference sequence). V was cut by 3 bases and J by 8 bases, with 8 bases left in between. The CDR3 protein is CASSLRGDIQYF. The DNA of the CDR3 is TGTGCCAGCAGCTTGAGGGGGGACATTCAGTACTTC.

Comment on this clonotype: This beta chain was picked up by a library intended for alpha chains and is off target, so its count carries little meaning. The chain uses TRBV20-1 and TRBJ2-7; D is unclear. Between the trimmed V and J ends, which lost 6 bases and 6 bases, there was a span of 21 bases. The CDR3 has 14 amino acids. Germline V gene data show CDR1 as DFQATT and CDR2 as SNEGSKA (reference sequence). The CDR3 region is CSANPSGHSSEQYF. DNA of the CDR3: TGCAGTGCAAATCCCTCTGGTCATTCATCCGAGCAGTACTTC.

Judged by abundance, this clonotype is large (0.1 to 1%). A library prepared for alpha chains yielded this beta chain as an off-target read; its size is of little meaning. The chain links TRBV5-4 to TRBJ2-4; a weak D match, TRBD1 (6 bases). Trimming pared 1 base from V and 9 bases from J, leaving 11 bases between. Germline assignment: CDR1 SGHNT and CDR2 YYREEE (reference sequence). The CDR3 extends over 13 amino acids. The DNA for the CDR3 is TGTGCCAGCAGCTTGTGGGGGCCGGGCATTCAGTACTTC. Its protein is CASSLWGPGIQYF.

In regard to this clonotype: This beta chain appears as a stray read in a library generated for alpha chains; its size is not informative. The V call is TRBV18, the J call TRBJ2-3; D remains unclear. Germline V gene lookup returns CDR1 KGHSH and CDR2 LQKENI. The CDR3 is 14 amino acids. Trimming pared 3 bases from V and 3 bases from J, leaving 10 bases between. The DNA for the CDR3 is TGTGCCAGCTCACCTTGGGCTTCTACAGATACGCAGTATTTT. Translation gives CASSPWASTDTQYF.

With respect to this clonotype: Found in a library prepared for alpha chains, this beta chain is an off-target read, and its abundance has little meaning. The CDR3 here is CASMAGPNSYEQYF. In DNA, the CDR3 is TGTGCCAGCATGGCGGGACCCAACTCCTACGAGCAGTACTTC. The chain couples TRBV7-2 to TRBJ2-7; tentatively, D is TRBD2 (6 bases). With 7 bases removed from V and 0 bases from J, the gap between germline ends came to 13 bases. CDR3 length: 14 amino acids. CDR1 is SGHTA and CDR2 is FQGNSA in the germline V gene.

Of note for this clonotype: For a library built for alpha chains, this beta chain is a stray read; little rests on its size. The CDR3 protein is CASRSQGLAGDNEQFF. The CDR3, as DNA: TGTGCCAGCAGAAGCCAGGGACTAGCGGGCGACAATGAGCAGTTCTTC. The chain couples TRBV7-6 to TRBJ2-1; TRBD2 matches 12 bases. Germline values: CDR1 SGHVS, CDR2 FNYEAQ. The CDR3 extends over 16 amino acids. V shed 6 bases, J shed 5 bases, and the junction held 8 bases outside the gene matches.

On this clonotype: This beta chain lies outside the target of a library built for alpha chains; its clone size means little. CDR3 sequence: CASSVGAGEFNTQYF. DNA for the CDR3: TGTGCCAGCAGCGTAGGAGCGGGGGAGTTTAATACGCAGTATTTT. The chain is built from TRBV9 and TRBJ2-3, with 8 bases matching TRBD2. The V gene end was trimmed by 0 bases and the J gene end by 7 bases; junction bases not matched to a gene: 7. Looked up from germline, CDR1 is SGDLS and CDR2 is YYNGEE. CDR3 length: 15 residues.

A word on this clonotype: The library was prepared for alpha chains; this beta chain is a stray read, so its frequency means little. This chain joins TRBV19 and TRBJ1-5; D is possibly TRBD1 (6 bases). V gave up 5 bases and J gave up 0 bases, with 17 bases separating them. The CDR3 runs to 17 residues. Germline V gene sequence: CDR1 LNHDA, CDR2 SQIVND (reference sequence). The CDR3 loop is CASSALNRVHSNQPQHF. DNA of the CDR3: TGTGCCAGTAGTGCCTTAAACAGGGTCCATAGCAATCAGCCCCAGCATTTT.

This clonotype was observed a handful of times. In a library made to pick up alpha chains, this beta chain is a stray read with a size that means little. V gene TRBV29-1 combines with J gene TRBJ2-3; possibly TRBD2 for D (7 bases). From germline, CDR1 is SQVTM and CDR2 ANQGSEA. V was cut by 3 bases and J by 3 bases, with 13 bases left in between. The length of the CDR3 is 14 residues. In nucleotides, the CDR3 is TGCAGCGTTGACAGCAGGGGAGGGACAGATACGCAGTATTTT. Amino acids: CSVDSRGGTDTQYF.

This clonotype has just a few counts. Since the library was made to target alpha chains, this beta chain is a stray read and its abundance is not meaningful. J is TRBJ2-1 and V is TRBV12-3 or TRBV12-4; 7 bases match TRBD2. V dropped 8 bases and J dropped 0; count of bases not matched to a gene: 10. The CDR3 length is 16 residues. CDR3 DNA sequence: TGTGCCAGCTATCGGAGCGGCGGGAGCTCCTACAATGAGCAGTTCTTC. Its protein is CASYRSGGSSYNEQFF.

This clonotype was counted between two and nine times. The size of this beta chain means little, since it is a stray read in a library made for alpha chains. The chain uses TRBV30 and TRBJ2-7, with a possible D match to TRBD1 (5 bases). Trimming took 4 bases from V and 4 from J, leaving 8 bases between them. The germline V gene has CDR1 GTSNPN and CDR2 SVGIG (reference sequence). CDR3 size: 11 residues. CDR3 sequence (DNA): TGTGCCTGGACCAGGGAATACGAGCAGTACTTC. It yields the protein CAWTREYEQYF.

Judged by abundance, this clonotype is large. The size of this beta chain means little, since it is a stray read in a library made for alpha chains. The chain combines TRBV20-1 with TRBJ2-5; D is undetermined. Germline values: CDR1 DFQATT, CDR2 SNEGSKA (reference sequence). V was shortened by 6 bases and J by 2 bases, with 7 bases between the two germline ends. The CDR3 totals 11 residues. The CDR3 here is CSAHIQETQYF. In DNA, the CDR3 is TGCAGTGCACACATACAAGAGACCCAGTACTTC.

As concerns this clonotype: This beta chain represents an off-target read in a library built for alpha chains; its size is of limited meaning. The chain combines TRBV7-9 with TRBJ2-1; 12 bases agree with TRBD2. The CDR3 has 15 amino acids. CDR1 is SEHNR, CDR2 FQNEAQ, per germline (reference sequence). J was trimmed by 9 bases and V by 5 bases; bases with no gene match: 8. The CDR3 DNA sequence: TGTGCCAGCAGCCGCGTCCTAGCGGGAGGGGCTGAGCAGTTCTTC. Its translation: CASSRVLAGGAEQFF.

This clonotype showed up just a few times. A library made for alpha chains picked up this beta chain off target, so its size means little. This chain links TRBV14 with TRBJ2-5; TRBD2 is a possible D gene (6 bases). The V gene's germline CDR1 is SGHDN and CDR2 FVKESK. The CDR3 loop spans 13 amino acids. Deletions cut 6 bases from V and 2 bases from J, with 10 bases between. CDR3 DNA: TGTGCCAGCAGTTGGGGGGTACAAGAGACCCAGTACTTC. It translates to CASSWGVQETQYF.

In regard to this clonotype: This beta chain came through as a stray read in a library set up for alpha chains, and its size says little. The chain combines TRBV19 with TRBJ2-3; D gene uncertain. Germline lookup yields CDR1 LNHDA and CDR2 SQIVND (reference sequence). V dropped 3 bases and J dropped 6 bases, with 10 bases sitting between them. CDR3 length: 13 amino acids. CDR3 nucleotides: TGTGCCAGTAGTATTAAAGGGTTGGATACGCAGTATTTT. Translated: CASSIKGLDTQYF. Using reference TRBV19 and TRBJ2-3 for the parts outside the CDR3, the full variable domain is DGGITQSPKYLFRKEGQNVTLSCEQNLNHDAMYWYRQDPGQGLRLIYYSQIVNDFQKGDIAEGYSVSREKKESFPLTVTSAQKNPTAFYLCASSIKGLDTQYFGPGTRLTVL.

As for this clonotype: This beta chain is a stray read from a library made for alpha chains; its abundance is not meaningful. The J gene is TRBJ2-1, the V gene TRBV27; 7 nucleotides align to TRBD2. Trimming took 3 bases from V and 0 from J; bases not matched to a gene: 5. CDR3 size: 16 residues. Germline-derived CDR1 and CDR2 are MNHEY and SMNVEV (reference sequence). The CDR3 region is CASSLNGGSSYNEQFF. DNA for the CDR3: TGTGCCAGCAGTTTGAACGGCGGGAGCTCCTACAATGAGCAGTTCTTC.

To note about this clonotype: This beta chain represents an off-target read in a library built for alpha chains; its size is of limited meaning. V is TRBV29-1 and J is TRBJ2-6, with 8 bases matching TRBD1. CDR1 is SQVTM and CDR2 is ANQGSEA in the germline V gene. The CDR3 extends over 16 amino acids. Losses at the gene ends were 7 bases for V and 2 bases for J; bases not matched to a gene: 10. Here the CDR3 DNA reads TGCAGCGCTATCGGACAGGGATCAACTGGGGCCAACGTCCTGACTTTC. Its translation is CSAIGQGSTGANVLTF.

Comment on this clonotype: This beta chain is an off-target read within a library intended for alpha chains, so its frequency means little. The chain has TRBV7-6 and TRBJ1-1, with D perhaps TRBD1 (5 bases). V dropped 11 bases and J dropped 0 bases, with 13 bases sitting between them. The CDR3 is made up of 13 amino acids. CDR1 SGHVS and CDR2 FNYEAQ come from the germline V gene. The CDR3 DNA follows: TGTGCCTCGGGGCAGGACTTGAACACTGAAGCTTTCTTT. Amino acids: CASGQDLNTEAFF.

By share of the sample, this clonotype is large (0.1 to 1%). Since the library was made to target alpha chains, this beta chain is a stray read and its abundance is not meaningful. The rearrangement uses TRBV20-1 and TRBJ2-3; 9 bases map to TRBD2. The CDR3 runs 14 residues. The junction had 10 bases not matched to a gene; V was cut back by 7 bases and J by 5 bases. Germline V gives CDR1 DFQATT, CDR2 SNEGSKA (reference sequence). CDR3: CSVRVAGARDTQYF. The CDR3 DNA sequence: TGCAGTGTCAGGGTAGCGGGGGCTCGAGATACGCAGTATTTT.